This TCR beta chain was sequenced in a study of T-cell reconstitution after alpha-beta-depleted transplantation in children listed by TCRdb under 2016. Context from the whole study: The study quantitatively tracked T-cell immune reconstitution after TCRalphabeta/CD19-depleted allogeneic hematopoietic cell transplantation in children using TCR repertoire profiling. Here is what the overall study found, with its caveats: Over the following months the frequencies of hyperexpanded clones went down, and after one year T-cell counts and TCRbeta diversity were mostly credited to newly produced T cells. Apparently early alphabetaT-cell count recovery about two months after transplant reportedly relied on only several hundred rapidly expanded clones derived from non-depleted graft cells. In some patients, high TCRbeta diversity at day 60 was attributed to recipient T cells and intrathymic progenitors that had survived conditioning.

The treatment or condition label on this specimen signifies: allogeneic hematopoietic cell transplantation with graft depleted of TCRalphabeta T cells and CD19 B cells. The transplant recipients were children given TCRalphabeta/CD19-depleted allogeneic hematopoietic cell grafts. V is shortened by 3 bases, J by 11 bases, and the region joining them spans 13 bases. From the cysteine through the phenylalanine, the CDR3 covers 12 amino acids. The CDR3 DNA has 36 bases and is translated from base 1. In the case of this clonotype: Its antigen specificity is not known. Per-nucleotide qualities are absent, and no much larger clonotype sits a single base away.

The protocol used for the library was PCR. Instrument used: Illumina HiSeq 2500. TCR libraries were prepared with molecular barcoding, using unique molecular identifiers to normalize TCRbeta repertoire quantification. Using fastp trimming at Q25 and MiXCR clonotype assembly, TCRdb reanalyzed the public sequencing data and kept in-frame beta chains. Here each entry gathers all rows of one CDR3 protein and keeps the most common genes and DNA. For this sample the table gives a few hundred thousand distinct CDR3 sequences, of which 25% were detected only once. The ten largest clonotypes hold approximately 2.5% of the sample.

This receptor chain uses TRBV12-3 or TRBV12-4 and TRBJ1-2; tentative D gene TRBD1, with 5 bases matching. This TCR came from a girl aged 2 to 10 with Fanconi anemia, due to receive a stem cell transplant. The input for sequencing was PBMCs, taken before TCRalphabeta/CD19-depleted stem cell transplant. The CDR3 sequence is CASSFRPGGYTF. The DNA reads TGTGCCAGCAGTTTTCGGCCCGGGGGATACACCTTC.